The subject of this entry is one T cell receptor (beta chain). In its sample, this clonotype was seen a few times. Its recognized antigen is unknown. Base quality data are lacking; no much larger clone is found one base away. The sample comes from a study of patients and donors after allogeneic stem cell transplantation (dated by TCRdb to 2018 to 2020). The method behind the library was RT-PCR. For sequencing, a NextSeq 550 was employed. The public reads were reanalyzed by TCRdb: fastp trimming at Q25, MiXCR alignment, in-frame beta chains only. Rows with one shared CDR3 protein collapse into an entry with the most common genes and DNA. The sample has about 160,000 distinct CDR3 sequences on record, 24% of them singletons. 25% to 30% of the sample comes from the top ten. Trimming takes 4 bases off V and 5 bases off J; junction bases not matched to a gene: 11. The germline V gene specifies SGHRS as CDR1 and YFSETQ as CDR2. CDR3 length: 16 amino acids, cysteine to phenylalanine. The retained sequence is limited to the CDR3, 48 bases, with the frame set at the first base.

The chain uses TRBV5-1 and TRBJ1-4; 7 bases in the middle match TRBD1. The material sequenced was blood, either unsorted or a sorted T cell fraction (not recorded which). This TCR was recovered from a human donor who was either an allogeneic HSCT recipient or a stem cell or donor lymphocyte infusion donor (not recorded which). It is not recorded whose cells these are; they may come from a transplant donor. For the CDR3, the sequence is CASSNTGQAGNEKLFF. The DNA reads as follows: TGCGCCAGCAGCAACACCGGACAGGCAGGGAATGAAAAACTGTTTTTT.